The TCR beta chain described here comes from a study of blood T cell repertoires in COVID-19 (TCRdb year 2020). For context, the study as a whole: Samples covering the acute and convalescent phases of COVID-19 were provided by collaborators in the United States, Italy and Spain. The samples were drawn from the first 160 participants of the ongoing ImmuneRACE study and from 1,200 or so subjects provided by 6 global collaborators. The material from the prospective study consisted of cDNA or gDNA derived from T cells, B-cell-depleted T cells, or PBMCs. Where available, HLA class I and class II types were obtained from metadata supplied by the sample provider rather than from assay-based typing. A de-identified subject ID, COVID-19 status, age in years and sex were almost always included in the sample metadata. Subjects who had been exposed to COVID-19, were actively infected with it, or had recovered from it provided the deeply sampled blood TCRbeta repertoires that made up the dataset. The repertoires were released in a freely available public database meant as a resource for research on the immune response to SARS-CoV-2. Beyond this particular receptor, the publication reports: How much clinical and demographic metadata was included differed by source and by participant, and the metadata was provided uncurated.

TCRbeta CDR3 regions were amplified from genomic DNA by means of the immunoSEQ Assay, a bias-controlled multiplex PCR. The published analysis was carried out like this. Nucleated cell counts per sample were estimated from amplification of reference gene primers within the assay. To quantify the absolute abundance of each unique TCRbeta CDR3 rearrangement, sequence reads were collapsed and filtered. For each sample, productive Simpson clonality was calculated as the square root of Simpson's diversity index over productive rearrangements. TCRdb stores this immuneACCESS table with in-frame sequences only. Part of the clones is absent; in the studies checked, under half of the shortfall reflects unresolved V genes, and no reason is known for the rest. The V and J calls and clone size were taken over from that table, and D and trimming were inferred from the DNA. Counted in this sample were 330,000 or so clones; around nine tenths of them appeared once. The ten top clones hold over 0.9% of the sample.

In the prospective study, participants were roughly 18 to 95 years old, resided in 24 geographic areas of the United States, and were enrolled through a virtual design. In the prospective study, participants were assigned to cohorts based on the clinical history participants reported in a screening survey and a study questionnaire. Exposed participants had been in contact, within 2 weeks of entering the study, with a person who had a PCR-confirmed or clinician-diagnosed case of COVID-19. In the prospective study, mobile phlebotomists collected whole blood, serum and a nasopharyngeal or oropharyngeal swab from each participant. Participants in the prospective study had the option to provide additional blood draws and questionnaires over a roughly 2-month period. Before DNA extraction, blood samples from the prospective study were shipped at room temperature or frozen. Concerning this clone itself: Its specific antigen is unknown. No quality values exist for individual bases; no much larger clone is one base distant.

Taken from the germline V gene (reference sequence), the CDR1 and CDR2 loops are WNHNN and SYGVQD. Spanning cysteine to phenylalanine, the CDR3 consists of 13 amino acids. Kept here is only the CDR3 DNA, which spans 39 bases and is read in frame from base 1. At the junction V is shortened by 2 bases and J by 10 bases, with 11 bases in between. This receptor chain uses TRBV10-1 and TRBJ1-4, with TRBD1 as a weak D call on 6 bases. The sample was PBMCs or T cells enriched from blood (not recorded which). The TCR was taken from a woman aged 30 to 39 who had been exposed to COVID-19. The DNA is as follows: TGCGCCAGCAGTGAGAGGGACACAGGAAAACTGTTTTTT. This gives the protein CASSERDTGKLFF.